The clone carrying this T cell receptor beta chain was counted only a few times. Its matching antigen is unknown. These data originate in a study of beta chain features in type 1 diabetes. Study conclusions and caveats: There was a moderate but significant shortening of TCRB CDR3s in all four CD4+ subsets of Type 1 diabetes patients. At VDJ recombination sites, type 1 diabetes patients had fewer insertions and more deleted nucleotides.

The CDR3 is made up of 14 amino acids. CDR1 and CDR2 (germline): MGHDK, SYGVNS. Germline trimming cut 6 bases from V and 8 bases from J; bases unmatched to any gene: 7. As every portion of the isolated RNA was reverse transcribed, the sequencing read expressed TCRB transcripts. The study sequenced naive, central memory and regulatory T cell samples to an average of about 3.8 million reads. Profiling relied on immunoSEQ multiplex PCR, and the TCRdb table lists in-frame clones only, not all of them. The table includes about 260,000 clones, 20% detected once. Only one heparinised blood draw was taken per donor, and its volume averaged around 100 mL.

The sequence was obtained from a woman in her 40s with type 1 diabetes. Sequenced sample: naive CD4+ T cells from blood. This chain links TRBV25-1 with TRBJ1-6; 7 nucleotides line up with TRBD1. CDR3 amino acids: CASRNRQGDSPLHF. In DNA form, the CDR3 reads TGTGCCAGCAGAAATCGACAGGGAGATTCACCCCTCCACTTT.